This T cell receptor beta chain appears in the sequencing data of a study of vaccination effects on CD4 cells after COVID-19. Upon completion of around 9 days in culture, CD4+ T cells were isolated. The person's infection with SARS-CoV-2, confirmed by PCR, took place between March and December 2020. Two-dose vaccination with either BNT162b2 or mRNA-1273 was given to the participants. This clone was seen more than once but under ten times. Its antigen is undetermined. Germline lookup yields CDR1 SGHTA and CDR2 FQGNSA. There are 16 residues in the CDR3. Between the trimmed V and J ends, which lost 1 base and 4 bases, there was a span of 16 bases. TCRdb keeps only in-frame clones here, not all; method: immunoSEQ multiplex PCR. The sample records nearly 50,000 clones, under 85% being singletons.

The rearrangement joins TRBV7-2 to TRBJ1-2; D is ambiguous. This material consisted of CD4+ T cells from PBMCs cultured without peptide, taken after COVID-19 vaccination. This sequence was found in a human donor who had a prior SARS-CoV-2 infection. The CDR3 coding sequence is TGTGCCAGCAGCTTAGGTCACGTTCGGGGTGGCTATGGCTACACCTTC. This codes for CASSLGHVRGGYGYTF.